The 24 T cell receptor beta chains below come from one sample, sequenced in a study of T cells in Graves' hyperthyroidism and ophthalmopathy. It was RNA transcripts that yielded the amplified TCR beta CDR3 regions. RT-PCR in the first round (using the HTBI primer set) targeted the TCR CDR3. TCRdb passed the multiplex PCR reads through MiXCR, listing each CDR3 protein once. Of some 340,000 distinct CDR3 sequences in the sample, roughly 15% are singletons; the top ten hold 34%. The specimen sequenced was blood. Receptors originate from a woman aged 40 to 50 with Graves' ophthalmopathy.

The CDR3 DNA is TGTGCCAGCTCACCAACCGAGACAGGCGTAGGCTACACCTTC. Translation: CASSPTETGVGYTF. V is TRBV18 and J is TRBJ1-2; a weak D match, TRBD1 (6 bases). V was shortened by 2 bases and J by 8 bases, with 15 bases between the two germline ends. The CDR3 spans 14 residues. Germline-derived CDR1 and CDR2 are KGHSH and LQKENI. Supplemented by reference TRBV18 and TRBJ1-2, the full variable domain reads NAGVMQNPRHLVRRRGQEARLRCSPMKGHSHVYWYRQLPEEGLKFMVYLQKENIIDESGMPKERFSAEFPKEGPSILRIQQVVRGDSAAYFCASSPTETGVGYTFGSGTRLTVV.

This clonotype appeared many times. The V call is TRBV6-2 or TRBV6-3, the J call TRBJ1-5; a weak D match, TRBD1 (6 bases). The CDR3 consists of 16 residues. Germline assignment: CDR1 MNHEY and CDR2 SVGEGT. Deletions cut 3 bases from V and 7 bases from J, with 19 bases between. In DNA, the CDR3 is TGTGCCAGCAGTTATCAACTACAGGGAGCAGGGCAGCCCCAGCATTTT. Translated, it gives CASSYQLQGAGQPQHF.

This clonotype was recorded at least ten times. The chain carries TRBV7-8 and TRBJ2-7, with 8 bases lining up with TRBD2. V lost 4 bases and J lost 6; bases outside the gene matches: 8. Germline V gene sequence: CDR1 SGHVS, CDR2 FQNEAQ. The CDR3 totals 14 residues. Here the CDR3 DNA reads TGTGCCAGCAGCTCACTAAGCGGGAGAGCCGAGCAGTACTTC. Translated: CASSSLSGRAEQYF.

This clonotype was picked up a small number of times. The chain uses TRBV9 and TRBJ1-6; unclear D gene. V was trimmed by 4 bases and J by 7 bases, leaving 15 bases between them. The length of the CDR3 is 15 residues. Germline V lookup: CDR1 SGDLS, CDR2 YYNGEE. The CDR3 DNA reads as TGTGCCAGCAGCTCTGGGTCCCTGGGGAATTCACCCCTCCACTTT. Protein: CASSSGSLGNSPLHF.

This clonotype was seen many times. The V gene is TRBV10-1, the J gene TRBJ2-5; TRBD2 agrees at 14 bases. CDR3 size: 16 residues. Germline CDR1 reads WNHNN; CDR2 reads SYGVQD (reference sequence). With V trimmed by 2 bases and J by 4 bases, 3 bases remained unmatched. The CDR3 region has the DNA TGCGCCAGCAGTGAGGAGGGACTAGCGGGGGCAGAGACCCAGTACTTC. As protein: CASSEEGLAGAETQYF.

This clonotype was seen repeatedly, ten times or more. The CDR3 DNA reads as TGCAGTGCTATCGGCAACCTCCAAGAGACCCAGTACTTC. This codes for CSAIGNLQETQYF. This chain uses TRBV20-1 with TRBJ2-5; D ambiguous. Trimming removed 4 bases from V and 1 base from J, with 10 bases in between. The CDR3 has 13 amino acids. Germline V gene lookup returns CDR1 DFQATT and CDR2 SNEGSKA (reference sequence).

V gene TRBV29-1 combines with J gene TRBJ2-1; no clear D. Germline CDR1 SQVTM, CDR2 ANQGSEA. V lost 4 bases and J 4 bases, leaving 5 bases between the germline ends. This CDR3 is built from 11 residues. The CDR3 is CSVAGYNEQFF. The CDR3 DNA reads TGCAGCGTTGCCGGATACAATGAGCAGTTCTTC.

CDR3 in DNA: TGTGCCAGCAGCTTATTGGGGGGGGGGGGAGCTTTCTTT. It codes for CASSLLGGGGAFF. The V call is TRBV7-2, the J call TRBJ1-1, with a tentative D call TRBD1 (5 bases). This CDR3 is 13 amino acids long. Germline V lookup: CDR1 SGHTA, CDR2 FQGNSA. V dropped 2 bases and J dropped 10 bases, with 14 bases sitting between them.

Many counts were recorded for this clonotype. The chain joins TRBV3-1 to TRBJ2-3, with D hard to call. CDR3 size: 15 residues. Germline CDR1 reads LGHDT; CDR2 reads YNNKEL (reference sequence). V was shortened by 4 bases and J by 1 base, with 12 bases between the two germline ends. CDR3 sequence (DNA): TGTGCCAGCAGCCTCTGGCACTCCGGCACAGATACGCAGTATTTT. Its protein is CASSLWHSGTDTQYF.

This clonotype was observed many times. CDR3 nucleotide sequence: TGTGCCAGCAGAAGCTGGGGCCGGGAGGACACTGAAGCTTTCTTT. Its translation: CASRSWGREDTEAFF. This chain joins TRBV11-2 and TRBJ1-1; the D gene is possibly TRBD1 (5 bases). Germline CDR1 SGHAT, CDR2 FQNNGV. The V and J ends lost 6 bases and 3 bases respectively, with 17 bases between them. The length of the CDR3 is 15 residues.

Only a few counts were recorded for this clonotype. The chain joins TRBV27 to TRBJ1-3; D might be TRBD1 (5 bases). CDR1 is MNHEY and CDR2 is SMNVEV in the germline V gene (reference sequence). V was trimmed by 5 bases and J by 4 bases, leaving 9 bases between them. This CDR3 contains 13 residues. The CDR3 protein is CASSPGNGNTIYF. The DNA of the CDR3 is TGTGCCAGCAGTCCAGGGAACGGAAACACCATATATTTT.

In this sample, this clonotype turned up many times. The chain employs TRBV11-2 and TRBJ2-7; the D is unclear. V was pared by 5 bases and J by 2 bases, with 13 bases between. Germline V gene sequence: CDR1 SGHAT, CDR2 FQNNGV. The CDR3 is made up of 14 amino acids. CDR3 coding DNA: TGTGCCAGCAGCCTATTACCTACCCCCTACGAGCAGTACTTC. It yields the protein CASSLLPTPYEQYF.

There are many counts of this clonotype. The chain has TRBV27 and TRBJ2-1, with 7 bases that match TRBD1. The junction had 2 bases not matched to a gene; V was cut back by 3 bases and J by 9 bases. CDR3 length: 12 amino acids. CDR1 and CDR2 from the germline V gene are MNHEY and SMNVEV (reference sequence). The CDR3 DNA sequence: TGTGCCAGCAGTTTCAGGGGGAGTGAGCAGTTCTTC. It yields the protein CASSFRGSEQFF.

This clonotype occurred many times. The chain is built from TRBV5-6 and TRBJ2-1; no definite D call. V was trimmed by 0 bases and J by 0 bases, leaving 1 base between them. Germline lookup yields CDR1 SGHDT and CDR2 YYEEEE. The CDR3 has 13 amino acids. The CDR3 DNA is TGTGCCAGCAGCTTGGTCTCCTACAATGAGCAGTTCTTC. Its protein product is CASSLVSYNEQFF.

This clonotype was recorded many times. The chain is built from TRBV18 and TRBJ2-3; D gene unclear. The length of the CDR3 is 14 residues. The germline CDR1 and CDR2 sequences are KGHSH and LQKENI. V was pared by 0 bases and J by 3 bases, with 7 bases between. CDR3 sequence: CASSPPFGTDTQYF. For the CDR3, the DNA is TGTGCCAGCTCACCACCGTTTGGAACAGATACGCAGTATTTT.

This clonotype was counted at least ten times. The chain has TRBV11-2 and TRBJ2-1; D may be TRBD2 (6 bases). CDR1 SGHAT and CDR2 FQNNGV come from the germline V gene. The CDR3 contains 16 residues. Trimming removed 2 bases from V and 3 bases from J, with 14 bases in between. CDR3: CASSLPPGVVYNEQFF. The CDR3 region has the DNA TGTGCCAGCAGCTTACCCCCGGGAGTGGTCTACAATGAGCAGTTCTTC.

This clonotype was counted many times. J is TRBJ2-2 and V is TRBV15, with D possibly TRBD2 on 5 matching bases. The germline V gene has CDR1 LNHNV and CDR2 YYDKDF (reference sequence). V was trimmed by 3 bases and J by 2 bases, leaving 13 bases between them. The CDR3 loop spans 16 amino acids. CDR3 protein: CATSSLKRSNTGELFF. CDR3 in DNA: TGTGCCACCAGCAGTCTTAAGCGGTCAAACACCGGGGAGCTGTTTTTT.

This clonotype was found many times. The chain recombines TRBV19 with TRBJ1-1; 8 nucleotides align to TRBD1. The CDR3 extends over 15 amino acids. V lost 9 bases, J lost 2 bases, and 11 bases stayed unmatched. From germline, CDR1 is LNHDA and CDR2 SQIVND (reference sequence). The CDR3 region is CASQWQGAANTEAFF. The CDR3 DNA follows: TGTGCCAGCCAATGGCAGGGGGCCGCAAACACTGAAGCTTTCTTT.

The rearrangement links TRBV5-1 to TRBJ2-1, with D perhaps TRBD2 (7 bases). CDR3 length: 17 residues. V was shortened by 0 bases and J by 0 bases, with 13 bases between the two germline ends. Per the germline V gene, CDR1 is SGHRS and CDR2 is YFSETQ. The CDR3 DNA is TGCGCCAGCAGCTTGGTGGCGGGGGCGGGCTCCTACAATGAGCAGTTCTTC. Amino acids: CASSLVAGAGSYNEQFF.

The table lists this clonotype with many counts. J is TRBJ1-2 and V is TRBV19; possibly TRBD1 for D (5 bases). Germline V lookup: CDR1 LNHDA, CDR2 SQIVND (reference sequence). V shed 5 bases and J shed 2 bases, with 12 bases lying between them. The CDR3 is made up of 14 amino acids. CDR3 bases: TGTGCCAGTAGTCCGGGGGAGGGAAACTATGGCTACACCTTC. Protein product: CASSPGEGNYGYTF.

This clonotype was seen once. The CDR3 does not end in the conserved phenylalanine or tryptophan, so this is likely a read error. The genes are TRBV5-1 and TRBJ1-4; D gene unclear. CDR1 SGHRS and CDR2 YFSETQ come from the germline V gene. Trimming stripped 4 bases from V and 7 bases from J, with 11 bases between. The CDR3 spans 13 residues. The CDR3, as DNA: TGCGCCAGCAGCCATAGAGGGTTTGAAAAACTGTTTCTT. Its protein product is CASSHRGFEKLFL.

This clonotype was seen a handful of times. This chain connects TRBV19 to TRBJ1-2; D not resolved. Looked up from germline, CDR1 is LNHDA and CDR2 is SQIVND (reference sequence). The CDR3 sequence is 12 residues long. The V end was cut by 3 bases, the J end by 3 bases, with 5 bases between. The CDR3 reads CASSMSDYGYTF. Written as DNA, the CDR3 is TGTGCCAGTAGTATGTCGGACTATGGCTACACCTTC.

CDR3 DNA sequence: TGTGCCACCAGCCCCCGGCCGGGACTAGCGATATCCAATGAGCAGTTCTTC. Its translation: CATSPRPGLAISNEQFF. V and J are TRBV15 and TRBJ2-1; 10 nucleotides line up with TRBD2. Germline lookup yields CDR1 LNHNV and CDR2 YYDKDF (reference sequence). With V trimmed by 5 bases and J by 6 bases, 13 bases remained unmatched. The CDR3 loop spans 17 amino acids.

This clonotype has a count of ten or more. CDR3 protein: CASSMGPWNTEAFF. For the CDR3, the DNA is TGTGCCAGTAGTATGGGACCCTGGAACACTGAAGCTTTCTTT. The chain carries TRBV19 and TRBJ1-1; the D gene is possibly TRBD1 (5 bases). This CDR3 spans 14 amino acids. In germline, CDR1 is LNHDA, CDR2 SQIVND (reference sequence). V lost 3 bases, J lost 1 base, and 9 bases lay in between.